This note documents a single TCR beta chain sequence. Its antigen is currently unknown. The study ran its PCR with 60 Vbeta and 13 Jbeta primers. TCRdb's table, derived via immunoSEQ multiplex PCR, lists solely in-frame clones and lacks some. Across 30,000 to 35,000 clones, the top ten clones capture around 3.3% of the sample. These data originate in a study of cytomegalovirus exposure and HLA in healthy donors. Notes on the study in general: CMV serostatus was the only immune exposure information that was available. A missense DCLRE1C variant was associated with V- and J-gene trimming of TCR beta chains in a later analysis, and an independent cohort replicated the association. TCR beta sequences reportedly predicted most subjects' HLA-A and HLA-B alleles accurately.

Trimming took off 3 bases at V and 5 bases at J, with 5 bases between the two ends. The CDR3 is 11 amino acids. The sequenced material came from PBMCs. The V gene is TRBV5-3, the J gene TRBJ1-1, with unresolved D. TRBV5-3 is treated as an ORF (open reading frame) with a function not yet certain. This sequence originates from a woman between 40 and 55 years old in good health and CMV-seropositive. The CDR3 nucleotides read TGTGCCAGAAGCTCCGGTACTGAAGCTTTCTTT. Protein product: CARSSGTEAFF.